This T cell receptor beta chain was captured in a study of vaccination effects on CD4 cells after COVID-19. Study overall: Sampling occurred a median 72 days post second dose, range 14 to 241.

Expansion of antigen-specific CD4+ T cells with viral peptide pools was carried out by the ViraFEST assay before sequencing. Investigators separated out CD4+ T cells once more than nine days of culture had passed. All study participants received two doses of BNT162b2 or mRNA-1273 vaccine. Nucleocapsid antibodies stayed negative before and after vaccination, showing no earlier SARS-CoV-2 infection. Cells had half their medium changed to IL-2 medium on days 3 and 7. As concerns this clone: Its antigen is unidentified.

Only in-frame clones appear in the TCRdb table, and some are missing; sequencing was by immunoSEQ multiplex PCR. The sample has some 30,000 clones, roughly four fifths seen once; the top ten hold approximately 14%. The CDR3 length is 15 residues. The V and J ends lost 3 bases and 8 bases, in that order; junction bases with no gene match: 9. The V gene's germline CDR1 is LGHDT and CDR2 YNNKEL (reference sequence). This sequence joins TRBV3-1 (or the pseudogene TRBV3-2) and TRBJ1-2, with TRBD1 matching 10 bases. The sample was CD4+ T cells from PBMCs cultured with HCoV-229E spike peptides, taken after COVID-19 vaccination. This TCR was sampled from a human donor who received a COVID-19 vaccine. The CDR3: CASSHPGQGIEGYTF. Written as DNA, the CDR3 is TGTGCCAGCAGCCATCCGGGACAGGGGATCGAGGGCTACACCTTC.